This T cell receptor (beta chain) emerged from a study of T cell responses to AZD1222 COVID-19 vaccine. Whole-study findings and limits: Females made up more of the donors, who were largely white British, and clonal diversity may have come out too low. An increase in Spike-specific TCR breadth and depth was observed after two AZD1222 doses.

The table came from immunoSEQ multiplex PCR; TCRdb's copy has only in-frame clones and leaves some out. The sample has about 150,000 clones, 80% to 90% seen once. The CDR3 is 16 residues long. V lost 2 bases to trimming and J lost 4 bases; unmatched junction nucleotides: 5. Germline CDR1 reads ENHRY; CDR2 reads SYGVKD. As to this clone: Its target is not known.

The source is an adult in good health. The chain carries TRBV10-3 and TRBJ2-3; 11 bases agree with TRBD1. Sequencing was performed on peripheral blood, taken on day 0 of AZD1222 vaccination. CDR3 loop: CAISEPPGQGADTQYF. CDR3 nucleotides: TGTGCCATCAGTGAGCCGCCGGGACAGGGGGCAGATACGCAGTATTTT.